The rows below give T cell receptor beta chains drawn from one sample of a study of T cell responses to AZD1222 COVID-19 vaccine. The assay was immunoSEQ multiplex PCR, and TCRdb's table has in-frame clones only and misses some. The sample has 30,000 to 40,000 clones, approximately 78% seen once. Material: peripheral blood, obtained 28 days after the second AZD1222 dose. These receptors originate from an adult who received the AZD1222 COVID-19 vaccine. The CDR3 runs from the conserved cysteine through the conserved F or W. The D gene is left open where the match is weak. Some rows have no size entry. The others give once, few or many, or a class for an expanded clone.

d_gene: .
v_gene: TRBV2
j_gene: TRBJ1-2
abundance: .
CDR3aa: CASSGQKYGHGYTF
CDR3nt: TGTGCCAGCAGTGGACAGAAATACGGTCATGGCTACACCTTC

d_gene: .
v_gene: TRBV4-1
j_gene: TRBJ2-1
abundance: .
CDR3aa: CASIRYGDKPDNEQFF
CDR3nt: TGCGCCAGCATCCGCTATGGGGACAAACCAGACAATGAGCAGTTCTTC

d_gene: .
v_gene: TRBV29-1
j_gene: TRBJ1-4
abundance: .
CDR3aa: CSVGRANEKLFF
CDR3nt: TGCAGCGTTGGACGGGCTAATGAAAAACTGTTTTTT

d_gene: .
v_gene: TRBV12-3/TRBV12-4
j_gene: TRBJ2-7
abundance: .
CDR3aa: CASSPDSLEQYF
CDR3nt: TGTGCCAGCAGCCCAGACAGTCTCGAGCAGTACTTC

d_gene: .
v_gene: TRBV28
j_gene: TRBJ2-6
abundance: .
CDR3aa: CASMTGSGANVLTF
CDR3nt: TGTGCCAGCATGACAGGCTCTGGGGCCAACGTCCTGACTTTC

d_gene: .
v_gene: TRBV7-2
j_gene: TRBJ2-3
abundance: .
CDR3aa: CASSLGVNTDTQYF
CDR3nt: TGTGCCAGCAGCTTAGGGGTTAACACAGATACGCAGTATTTT

d_gene: .
v_gene: TRBV6-2/TRBV6-3
j_gene: TRBJ1-5
abundance: .
CDR3aa: CASSYSWNQPQHF
CDR3nt: TGTGCCAGCAGTTATAGTTGGAATCAGCCCCAGCATTTT

d_gene: .
v_gene: TRBV7-9
j_gene: TRBJ1-5
abundance: .
CDR3aa: CASSLDGRQPRHF
CDR3nt: TGTGCCAGCAGCTTAGACGGGCGTCAGCCCCGGCATTTT

d_gene: .
v_gene: TRBV19
j_gene: TRBJ1-5
abundance: .
CDR3aa: CASSRRVDQPQHF
CDR3nt: TGTGCCAGTAGTAGGCGGGTGGATCAGCCCCAGCATTTT

d_gene: .
v_gene: TRBV4-1
j_gene: TRBJ2-7
abundance: medium-sized
CDR3aa: CASSQGPRTYEQYF
CDR3nt: TGCGCCAGCAGCCAAGGGCCCAGGACCTACGAGCAGTACTTC

d_gene: .
v_gene: TRBV10-1
j_gene: TRBJ1-2
abundance: few
CDR3aa: CASSPYRVPNYGYTF
CDR3nt: TGCGCCAGCAGCCCCTACAGGGTGCCCAACTATGGCTACACCTTC

d_gene: TRBD1
v_gene: TRBV7-8
j_gene: TRBJ2-7
abundance: .
CDR3aa: CASSPRQGPSYEQYF
CDR3nt: TGTGCCAGCAGCCCGCGACAGGGGCCTTCCTACGAGCAGTACTTC

d_gene: .
v_gene: TRBV27
j_gene: TRBJ2-5
abundance: .
CDR3aa: CASRLGTGHAGAETQYF
CDR3nt: TGTGCCAGCAGGCTAGGAACTGGACACGCCGGGGCAGAGACCCAGTACTTC

d_gene: TRBD2
v_gene: TRBV5-4
j_gene: TRBJ2-1
abundance: few
CDR3aa: CASSLWPGTSGSNEQFF
CDR3nt: TGTGCCAGCAGCCTATGGCCCGGGACTAGCGGGAGTAATGAGCAGTTCTTC

d_gene: .
v_gene: TRBV5-6
j_gene: TRBJ2-5
abundance: .
CDR3aa: CASSLLGGALQETQYF
CDR3nt: TGTGCCAGCAGCTTGCTTGGAGGGGCCCTCCAAGAGACCCAGTACTTC

d_gene: TRBD2
v_gene: TRBV6-6
j_gene: TRBJ2-1
abundance: .
CDR3aa: CASSPTGTSGRGEQFF
CDR3nt: TGTGCCAGCAGTCCAACCGGGACTAGCGGGAGGGGTGAGCAGTTCTTC

d_gene: .
v_gene: TRBV4-1
j_gene: TRBJ2-2
abundance: few
CDR3aa: CASSLTQSGGGNTGELFF
CDR3nt: TGCGCCAGCAGCCTAACCCAATCGGGGGGCGGGAACACCGGGGAGCTGTTTTTT

d_gene: .
v_gene: TRBV15
j_gene: TRBJ2-3
abundance: medium-sized
CDR3aa: CATSIGVGVDTQYF
CDR3nt: TGTGCCACCAGCATCGGTGTAGGGGTCGATACGCAGTATTTT

d_gene: .
v_gene: TRBV9
j_gene: TRBJ2-3
abundance: few
CDR3aa: CASSLRGGSTDTQYF
CDR3nt: TGTGCCAGCAGCCTCCGTGGCGGTAGCACAGATACGCAGTATTTT

d_gene: TRBD2
v_gene: TRBV7-2
j_gene: TRBJ2-5
abundance: .
CDR3aa: CASSLIRLAGKGAEAQYF
CDR3nt: TGTGCCAGCAGCCTCATAAGACTAGCGGGAAAGGGGGCCGAGGCCCAGTACTTC

d_gene: .
v_gene: TRBV19
j_gene: TRBJ1-6
abundance: .
CDR3aa: CASSGGASPSSYNSPLHF
CDR3nt: TGTGCCAGTAGTGGGGGGGCCAGCCCGAGCTCCTATAATTCACCCCTCCACTTT

d_gene: .
v_gene: TRBV6-2/TRBV6-3
j_gene: TRBJ2-2
abundance: .
CDR3aa: CASSYLAGGELFF
CDR3nt: TGTGCCAGCAGTTATTTAGCAGGCGGGGAGCTGTTTTTT

d_gene: .
v_gene: TRBV12-1
j_gene: TRBJ1-5
abundance: .
CDR3aa: CASSLAGQGRIQPQHF
CDR3nt: TGTGCCAGCAGCTTGGCGGGACAGGGGCGGATTCAGCCCCAGCATTTT

d_gene: TRBD1
v_gene: TRBV20-1
j_gene: TRBJ1-1
abundance: .
CDR3aa: CSASSGQGVVAFF
CDR3nt: TGCAGTGCTAGTTCCGGACAGGGAGTTGTAGCTTTCTTT

d_gene: .
v_gene: TRBV29-1
j_gene: TRBJ1-6
abundance: .
CDR3aa: CSARTATNSPLHF
CDR3nt: TGCAGCGCCCGGACAGCAACTAATTCACCCCTCCACTTT

d_gene: .
v_gene: TRBV5-1
j_gene: TRBJ2-7
abundance: .
CDR3aa: CASSSSPTDYEQYF
CDR3nt: TGCGCCAGCAGCTCGTCACCTACAGATTACGAGCAGTACTTC

d_gene: TRBD1
v_gene: TRBV19
j_gene: TRBJ1-4
abundance: once
CDR3aa: CASGRDREGIPFEKLFF
CDR3nt: TGTGCCAGTGGCCGGGACAGGGAGGGTATTCCCTTTGAAAAACTGTTTTTT

d_gene: TRBD1
v_gene: TRBV24-1
j_gene: TRBJ1-2
abundance: .
CDR3aa: CATSDPGTGRSDYGYTF
CDR3nt: TGTGCCACCAGTGACCCCGGGACAGGGAGGTCAGACTATGGCTACACCTTC

d_gene: TRBD1
v_gene: TRBV5-4
j_gene: TRBJ2-5
abundance: .
CDR3aa: CASSFYTGAWKETQYF
CDR3nt: TGTGCCAGCAGCTTTTATACAGGGGCTTGGAAAGAGACCCAGTACTTC

d_gene: TRBD1
v_gene: TRBV5-5
j_gene: TRBJ1-1
abundance: few
CDR3aa: CASSLAGGRTEAFF
CDR3nt: TGTGCCAGCAGCTTGGCAGGGGGCCGGACTGAAGCTTTCTTT

d_gene: .
v_gene: TRBV7-9
j_gene: TRBJ2-1
abundance: .
CDR3aa: CASSPTYNEQFF
CDR3nt: TGTGCCAGCAGCCCCACCTACAATGAGCAGTTCTTC

d_gene: .
v_gene: TRBV29-1
j_gene: TRBJ2-3
abundance: .
CDR3aa: CSASRDTQYF
CDR3nt: TGCAGCGCCTCTCGTGATACGCAGTATTTT

d_gene: .
v_gene: TRBV18
j_gene: TRBJ1-6
abundance: .
CDR3aa: CASQERVENSPLHF
CDR3nt: TGTGCCAGTCAAGAACGGGTTGAAAATTCACCCCTCCACTTT